This note documents a single TCR beta chain sequence. The sample comes from a study of blood T cell repertoires in COVID-19. The overall study: Specimens from acute and convalescent COVID-19 originated in the United States, Italy and Spain.

The repertoire was sequenced with immunoSEQ multiplex PCR; TCRdb's copy has only in-frame clones and lacks some. Among 250,000 to 350,000 clones listed, approximately 84% were seen once. This CDR3 spans 14 amino acids. Trimming cost V 8 bases and J 6 bases, with 16 bases left between them. CDR1 MDHEN and CDR2 SYDVKM come from the germline V gene. The origin of this receptor is a human donor with COVID-19, enrolled during active disease. The donor label of this sample is uncertain. The chain combines TRBV28 with TRBJ1-4; TRBD1 is a possible D gene (6 bases). Sequencing used peripheral blood. As DNA, the CDR3 is TGTGCCAGCGGATCACAGGGAGGGTATGAAAAACTGTTTTTT. It specifies CASGSQGGYEKLFF.